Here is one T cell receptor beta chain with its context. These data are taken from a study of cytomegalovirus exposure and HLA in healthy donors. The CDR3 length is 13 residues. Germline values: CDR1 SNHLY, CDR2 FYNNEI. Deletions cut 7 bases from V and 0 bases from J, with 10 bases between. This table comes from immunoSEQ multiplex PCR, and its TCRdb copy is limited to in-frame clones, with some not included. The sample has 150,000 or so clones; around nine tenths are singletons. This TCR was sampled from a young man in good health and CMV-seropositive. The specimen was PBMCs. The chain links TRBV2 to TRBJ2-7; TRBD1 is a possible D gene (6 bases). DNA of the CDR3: TGTGCCAGCATTGCGGACAGCTCCTACGAGCAGTACTTC. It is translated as CASIADSSYEQYF.